The clone carrying this T cell receptor beta chain occurred a few times. Germline V gene sequence: CDR1 SGDLS, CDR2 YYNGEE. Trimming stripped 3 bases from V and 0 bases from J, with 12 bases between. The CDR3 sequence is 15 residues long. This entry belongs to a study of blood T cell repertoires in COVID-19. Study-wide background: Samples of COVID-19 (acute and convalescent) were obtained from the United States, Italy and Spain. Sources were T cells, B-cell-depleted T cells, or PBMCs; the material itself was cDNA or gDNA.

The Seattle patients joined while their infection was active and were tracked longitudinally afterward. As handled by the study authors: Amplifying reference gene primers gave estimates of nucleated cell counts. The assay was immunoSEQ multiplex PCR, and TCRdb's table has in-frame clones only and misses some. From that table come the V and J calls and clone size; the DNA was used to work out D and trimming. The data show around 210,000 clones, 70% to 90% seen once. This TCR came from a man in his fifties with COVID-19, enrolled during active disease. This chain connects TRBV9 to TRBJ1-1; TRBD1 might be the D (6 bases). Sample: peripheral blood. Written as DNA, the CDR3 is TGTGCCAGCAGCGAACACAGGGAGTTGAACACTGAAGCTTTCTTT. Its translation is CASSEHRELNTEAFF.